This TCR beta chain was observed in a study of T-cell reconstitution after alpha-beta-depleted transplantation in children. General study results and limits: Reportedly, roughly two months post-transplant, alpha-beta T cells arose from several hundred expanded graft clones.

CDR3 length: 14 residues. Germline V gives CDR1 MNHNS, CDR2 SASEGT. Between the trimmed V and J ends, which lost 6 bases and 2 bases, there was a span of 14 bases. Unique molecular identifiers were incorporated during preparation of the TCRbeta library. One entry per CDR3 protein, called by TCRdb with MiXCR from the PCR reads. The profile shows about 980,000 distinct CDR3 sequences, about 26% of them singletons. With regard to this clonotype: Its matching antigen is unknown.

The source was PBMCs, mostly from graft donor cells, collected 360 days after TCRalphabeta/CD19-depleted stem cell transplant. This chain links TRBV6-1 with TRBJ2-7, with a possible D match to TRBD1 (6 bases). This clonotype was obtained from a boy in the first two years of life who had a stem cell transplant for SCID, so the T cells may come from the graft donor. CDR3 amino acids: CASSFEGQTYEQYF. The CDR3 region has the DNA TGTGCCAGCAGCTTTGAAGGACAGACCTACGAGCAGTACTTC.